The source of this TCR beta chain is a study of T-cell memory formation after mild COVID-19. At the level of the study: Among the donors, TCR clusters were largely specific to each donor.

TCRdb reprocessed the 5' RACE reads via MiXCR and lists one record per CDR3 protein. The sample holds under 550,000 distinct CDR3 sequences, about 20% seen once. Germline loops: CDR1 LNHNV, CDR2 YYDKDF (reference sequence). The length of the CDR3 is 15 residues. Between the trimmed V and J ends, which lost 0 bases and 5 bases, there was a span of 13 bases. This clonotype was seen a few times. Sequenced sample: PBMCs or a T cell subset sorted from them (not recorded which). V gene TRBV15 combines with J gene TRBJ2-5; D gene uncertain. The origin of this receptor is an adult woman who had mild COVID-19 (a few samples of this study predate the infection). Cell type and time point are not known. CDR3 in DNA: TGTGCCACCAGCAGAGATCTCTTAGGGCGCGAGACCCAGTACTTC. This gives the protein CATSRDLLGRETQYF.